This is a list of T cell receptor beta chains from one sample in a study of shared clonotypes between healthy human individuals. The protocol was immunoSEQ multiplex PCR, while the TCRdb copy is restricted to in-frame clones and leaves out a portion. The sample has about 990,000 clones; 70% to 80% are singletons. Material for sequencing was memory CD4+ T cells from PBMCs. The receptors here all came from a man between 18 and 29 years old in good health. Some clones in this sample may be carry-over from other donors' samples. The CDR3 runs from the conserved cysteine through the conserved F or W. A D gene is named only where the DNA matches it firmly. The size entry is marked missing in some rows and otherwise reads once, few, many or a size class.

cdr3_aa cdr3_nt d_call clone_size j_call v_call
CASSLVLAGAQNTGELFF TGTGCCAGCAGCTTGGTACTAGCGGGAGCCCAGAACACCGGGGAGCTGTTTTTT TRBD2 . TRBJ2-2 TRBV5-5
CASSVIAGGRSEQFF TGCGCCAGCAGCGTTATAGCGGGGGGTAGATCTGAGCAGTTCTTC TRBD2 . TRBJ2-1 TRBV4-1
CASSFAGGSEAFF TGTGCCAGCAGTTTTGCTGGGGGGTCTGAAGCTTTCTTT . . TRBJ1-1 TRBV6-5
CASSLGQTGEAFF TGTGCCAGCAGCTTAGGGCAGACGGGCGAAGCTTTCTTT . . TRBJ1-1 TRBV7-2
CAWGRFETQYF TGTGCCTGGGGTAGATTTGAGACCCAGTACTTC . . TRBJ2-5 TRBV30
CASSQARTGHFGNTIYF TGCGCCAGCAGCCAAGCGAGGACAGGGCACTTCGGAAACACCATATATTTT TRBD1 . TRBJ1-3 TRBV4-3
CASSFRPMMNTEAFF TGTGCCAGCAGTTTCCGACCCATGATGAACACTGAAGCTTTCTTT . . TRBJ1-1 TRBV6-5
CASSLDSSYQPQHF TGTGCCAGCAGCTTAGACAGTTCGTATCAGCCCCAGCATTTT . . TRBJ1-5 TRBV7-2
CAWSVGRLYGYTF TGTGCCTGGAGTGTAGGGCGGCTCTATGGCTACACCTTC . . TRBJ1-2 TRBV30
CASSQEEDRGWETQYF TGCGCCAGCAGCCAAGAGGAGGACAGGGGATGGGAGACCCAGTACTTC TRBD1 . TRBJ2-5 TRBV4-1
CASSFLGPTESFF TGTGCCAGCAGCTTCTTAGGTCCAACCGAGTCGTTTTTT . . TRBJ2-2 TRBV11-2
CAADPDGLNQPQHF TGCGCCGCCGACCCGGACGGACTCAATCAGCCCCAGCATTTT . . TRBJ1-5 TRBV10-1
CASSFVAGLPGETQYF TGTGCCAGCAGCTTCGTAGCGGGGCTACCCGGGGAGACCCAGTACTTC TRBD2 once TRBJ2-5 TRBV7-8
CASSLPGQGNQPQHF TGTGCCAGCAGCTTACCGGGACAGGGGAATCAGCCCCAGCATTTT TRBD1 . TRBJ1-5 TRBV7-8
CASRRYEQYF TGTGCCAGCAGGAGGTACGAGCAGTACTTC . . TRBJ2-7 TRBV21-1
CASKTGVAKNIQYF TGTGCCAGCAAAACAGGGGTAGCCAAAAACATTCAGTACTTC TRBD1 . TRBJ2-4 TRBV6-6
CASSEAAGGPYEQYF TGTGCCAGCAGTGAAGCTGCGGGAGGGCCCTACGAGCAGTACTTC TRBD2 . TRBJ2-7 TRBV2
CASSLLDATVGGYTF TGTGCCAGCAGCTTACTGGACGCTACGGTCGGTGGCTACACCTTC . . TRBJ1-2 TRBV7-8
CASRYGNVYEQYF TGTGCCAGCAGGTACGGAAATGTATACGAGCAGTACTTC . . TRBJ2-7 TRBV28
CASSSGPRGTAEAFF TGTGCCAGCAGCTCAGGGCCACGGGGAACAGCTGAAGCTTTCTTT . . TRBJ1-1 TRBV7-2
CASSFRGTEAFF TGTGCCAGCAGTTTCCGAGGCACTGAAGCTTTCTTT . many TRBJ1-1 TRBV6-5
CASSLASGGKDEQYF TGCGCCAGCAGCTTGGCCTCGGGGGGTAAGGACGAGCAGTACTTC TRBD2 once TRBJ2-7 TRBV5-1
CASSPSVLAGEETQYF TGCGCCAGCAGCCCTTCCGTACTAGCGGGAGAAGAGACCCAGTACTTC TRBD2 . TRBJ2-5 TRBV5-1
CASSPLPGQGGAKLFF TGTGCCAGCAGTCCACTACCGGGACAGGGAGGTGCAAAACTGTTTTTT TRBD1 . TRBJ1-4 TRBV6-6
CASSSGQGGGETQYF TGCGCCAGCAGCTCGGGACAGGGGGGAGGTGAGACCCAGTACTTC TRBD1 . TRBJ2-5 TRBV5-1
CASSSDGYGYTF TGTGCCAGCAGCTCGGACGGATATGGCTACACCTTC . few TRBJ1-2 TRBV7-2
CASSLLGLSYEQYF TGTGCCAGCAGCTTATTAGGGCTTTCCTACGAGCAGTACTTC . . TRBJ2-7 TRBV11-2
CASSLEGAQFGELFF TGCGCCAGCAGCTTGGAGGGGGCCCAGTTCGGGGAGCTGTTTTTT TRBD1 . TRBJ2-2 TRBV5-1
CASSLGGTGNSPLHF TGTGCCAGCAGCTTGGGCGGGACGGGGAATTCACCCCTCCACTTT . . TRBJ1-6 TRBV5-6
CASSSGAGETQYF TGTGCCAGCAGCTCGGGGGCGGGAGAGACCCAGTACTTC . . TRBJ2-5 TRBV7-2
CASSFSWGQGGETQYF TGTGCCAGCAGTTTCTCGTGGGGACAGGGAGGGGAGACCCAGTACTTC TRBD1 . TRBJ2-5 TRBV28
CASSPTGGYYGYTF TGTGCCAGCAGCCCGACAGGGGGGTACTATGGCTACACCTTC TRBD1 . TRBJ1-2 TRBV14
CSVAASYAGPQHF TGCAGCGTTGCGGCATCCTATGCGGGGCCCCAGCATTTT . few TRBJ1-5 TRBV29-1
CASSLRFRSSGEYEQYF TGTGCCAGCAGCTTACGGTTTCGGTCTAGCGGGGAATACGAGCAGTACTTC TRBD2 . TRBJ2-7 TRBV7-2
CATSREPGGVRNEQFF TGTGCCACCAGCAGAGAGCCGGGAGGTGTTAGAAATGAGCAGTTCTTC TRBD2 . TRBJ2-1 TRBV15
CASSLEVEQFF TGTGCCAGCAGTTTAGAGGTTGAGCAGTTCTTC . . TRBJ2-1 TRBV28
CASSAGSYEQYF TGTGCCAGCAGCGCAGGGTCCTACGAGCAGTACTTC . . TRBJ2-7 TRBV6-5
CASSAAGANQPQHF TGTGCCAGCAGCGCCGCCGGGGCCAATCAGCCCCAGCATTTT . . TRBJ1-5 TRBV9
CASSLIGTPPYHGYTF TGTGCCAGCAGCTTAATCGGGACACCTCCTTACCATGGCTACACCTTC . . TRBJ1-2 TRBV11-2
CASSVGRDGTQYF TGTGCCAGCAGCGTAGGTAGGGACGGGACCCAGTACTTC . . TRBJ2-5 TRBV9
CASSEAPSENTEAFF TGTGCCAGCAGCGAGGCCCCCTCCGAGAACACTGAAGCTTTCTTT . . TRBJ1-1 TRBV28
CASSERRNTQYF TGTGCCAGCAGTGAACGGAGGAATACGCAGTATTTT . . TRBJ2-3 TRBV2
CASSPPGLAGGRLAKNIQYF TGTGCCAGCTCACCACCGGGACTAGCGGGAGGCCGACTAGCCAAAAACATTCAGTACTTC TRBD2 . TRBJ2-4 TRBV18
CASSRVAAASETQYF TGTGCCAGCAGCCGAGTAGCGGCAGCCTCAGAGACCCAGTACTTC . . TRBJ2-5 TRBV7-2
CASSVREYYGYTF TGTGCCAGCAGCGTCCGGGAATACTATGGCTACACCTTC . few TRBJ1-2 TRBV5-4
CASSQLGSSNQPQHF TGCGCCAGCAGCCAGCTGGGCAGTAGCAATCAGCCCCAGCATTTT . once TRBJ1-5 TRBV4-1
CASTRDNPTNEKLFF TGCGCCAGCACCAGGGACAACCCAACTAATGAAAAACTGTTTTTT . once TRBJ1-4 TRBV5-1
CASSLSNPAKAGASTDTQYF TGTGCCAGCAGTTTATCGAACCCTGCGAAGGCGGGGGCTAGCACAGATACGCAGTATTTT . . TRBJ2-3 TRBV27
CASLETGHPSSYNEQFF TGTGCCAGCTTGGAAACGGGACATCCGAGCTCCTACAATGAGCAGTTCTTC . . TRBJ2-1 TRBV5-6
CASSEGRVNTEAFF TGTGCCAGCAGTGAGGGCAGGGTGAACACTGAAGCTTTCTTT . few TRBJ1-1 TRBV2
CASTANQAGYEQYF TGTGCCAGCACGGCCAATCAAGCAGGGTACGAGCAGTACTTC . once TRBJ2-7 TRBV6-5
CAWTTGSETQYF TGTGCCTGGACGACAGGGTCAGAGACCCAGTACTTC TRBD1 . TRBJ2-5 TRBV30
CASSVAGLAGLEQFF TGTGCCAGCAGCGTAGCGGGACTAGCGGGGCTTGAGCAGTTCTTC TRBD2 once TRBJ2-1 TRBV9
CASSPGGQHEQYF TGTGCCAGCTCACCAGGGGGTCAGCACGAGCAGTACTTC . few TRBJ2-7 TRBV18
CASRAPARTDTQYF TGTGCCAGCCGAGCCCCCGCCCGGACAGATACGCAGTATTTT . . TRBJ2-3 TRBV18